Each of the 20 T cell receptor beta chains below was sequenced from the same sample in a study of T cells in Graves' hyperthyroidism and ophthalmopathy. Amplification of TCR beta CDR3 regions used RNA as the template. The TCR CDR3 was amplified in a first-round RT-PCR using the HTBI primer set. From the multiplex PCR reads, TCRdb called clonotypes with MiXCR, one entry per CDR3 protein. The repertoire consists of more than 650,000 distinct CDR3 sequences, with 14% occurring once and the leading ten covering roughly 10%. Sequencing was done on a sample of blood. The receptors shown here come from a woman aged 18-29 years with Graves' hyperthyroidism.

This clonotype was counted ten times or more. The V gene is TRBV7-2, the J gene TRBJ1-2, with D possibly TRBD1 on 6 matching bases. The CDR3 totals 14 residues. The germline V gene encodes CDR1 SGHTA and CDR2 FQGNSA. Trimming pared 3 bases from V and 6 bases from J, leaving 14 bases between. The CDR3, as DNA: TGTGCCAGCAGCTTCCACAGGGTTAAGGATGGCTACACCTTC. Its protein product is CASSFHRVKDGYTF.

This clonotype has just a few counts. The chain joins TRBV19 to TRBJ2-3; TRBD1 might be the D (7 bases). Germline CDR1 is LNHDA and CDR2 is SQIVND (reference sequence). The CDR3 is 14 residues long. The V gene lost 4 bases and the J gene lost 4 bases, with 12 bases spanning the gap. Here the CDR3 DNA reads TGTGCCAGTAGTACGACAGGGAGGCCAGATACGCAGTATTTT. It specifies CASSTTGRPDTQYF.

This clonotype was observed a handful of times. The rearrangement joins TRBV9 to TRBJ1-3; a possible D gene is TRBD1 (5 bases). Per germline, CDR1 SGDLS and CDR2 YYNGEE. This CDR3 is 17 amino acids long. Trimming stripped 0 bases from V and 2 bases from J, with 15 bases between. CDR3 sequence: CASSVGLGGQAGNTIYF. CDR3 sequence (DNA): TGTGCCAGCAGCGTAGGTTTAGGTGGACAAGCTGGAAACACCATATATTTT.

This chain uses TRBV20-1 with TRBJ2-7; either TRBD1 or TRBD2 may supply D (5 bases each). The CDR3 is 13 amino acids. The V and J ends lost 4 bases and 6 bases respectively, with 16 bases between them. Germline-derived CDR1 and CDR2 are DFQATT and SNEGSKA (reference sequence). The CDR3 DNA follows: TGCAGTGCTACACCGGGACCTGGTAGCGAGCAGTACTTC. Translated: CSATPGPGSEQYF.

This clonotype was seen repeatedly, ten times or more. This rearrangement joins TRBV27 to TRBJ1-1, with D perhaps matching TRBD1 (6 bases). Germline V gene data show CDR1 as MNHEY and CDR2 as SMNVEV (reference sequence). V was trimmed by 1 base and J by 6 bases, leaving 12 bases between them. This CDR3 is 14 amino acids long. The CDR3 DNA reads TGTGCCAGCAGTTTATTTCCGGGGGCGTCTGAAGCTTTCTTT. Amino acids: CASSLFPGASEAFF.

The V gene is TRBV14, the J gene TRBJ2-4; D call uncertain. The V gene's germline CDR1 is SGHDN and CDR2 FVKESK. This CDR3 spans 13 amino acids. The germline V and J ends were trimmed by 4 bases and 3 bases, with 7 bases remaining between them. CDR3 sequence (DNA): TGTGCCAGCAGCCCAGCCCACAAAAACATTCAGTACTTC. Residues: CASSPAHKNIQYF.

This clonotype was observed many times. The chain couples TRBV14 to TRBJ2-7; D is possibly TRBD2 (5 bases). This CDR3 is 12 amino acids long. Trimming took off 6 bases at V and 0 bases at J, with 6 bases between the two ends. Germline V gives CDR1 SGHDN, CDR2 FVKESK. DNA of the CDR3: TGTGCCAGCAGGGGAGACTCCTACGAGCAGTACTTC. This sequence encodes CASRGDSYEQYF.

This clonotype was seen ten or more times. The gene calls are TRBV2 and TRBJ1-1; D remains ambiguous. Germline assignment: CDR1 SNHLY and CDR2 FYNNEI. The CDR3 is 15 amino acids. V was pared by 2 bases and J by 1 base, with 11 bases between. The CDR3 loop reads CASSETSTPNTEAFF. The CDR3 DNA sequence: TGTGCCAGCAGTGAAACTAGTACTCCGAACACTGAAGCTTTCTTT.

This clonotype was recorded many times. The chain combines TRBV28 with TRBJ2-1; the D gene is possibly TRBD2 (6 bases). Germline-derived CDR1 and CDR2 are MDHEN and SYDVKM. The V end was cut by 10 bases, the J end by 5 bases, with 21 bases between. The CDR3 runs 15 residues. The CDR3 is CATEGAGTADNEQFF. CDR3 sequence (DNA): TGTGCCACCGAGGGCGCGGGGACGGCCGACAATGAGCAGTTCTTC. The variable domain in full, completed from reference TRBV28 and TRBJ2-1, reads DVKVTQSSRYLVKRTGEKVFLECVQDMDHENMFWYRQDPGLGLRLIYFSYDVKMKEKGDIPEGYSVSREKKERFSLILESASTNQTSMYLCATEGAGTADNEQFFGPGTRLTVL.

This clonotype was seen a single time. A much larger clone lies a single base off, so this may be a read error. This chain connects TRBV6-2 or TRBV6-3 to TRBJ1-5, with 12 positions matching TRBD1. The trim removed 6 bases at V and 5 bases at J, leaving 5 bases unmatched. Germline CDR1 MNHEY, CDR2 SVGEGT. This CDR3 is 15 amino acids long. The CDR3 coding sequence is TGTGCCAGCAGGCCCGGGACAGGGGGCGATCAGCCCCAGCATTTT. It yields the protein CASRPGTGGDQPQHF.

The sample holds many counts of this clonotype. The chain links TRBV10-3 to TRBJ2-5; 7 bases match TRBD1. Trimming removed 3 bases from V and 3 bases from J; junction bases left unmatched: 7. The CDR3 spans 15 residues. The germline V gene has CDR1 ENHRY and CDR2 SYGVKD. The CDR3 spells CAISDLQGIEETQYF. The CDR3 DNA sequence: TGTGCCATCAGTGACCTACAGGGGATCGAAGAGACCCAGTACTTC.

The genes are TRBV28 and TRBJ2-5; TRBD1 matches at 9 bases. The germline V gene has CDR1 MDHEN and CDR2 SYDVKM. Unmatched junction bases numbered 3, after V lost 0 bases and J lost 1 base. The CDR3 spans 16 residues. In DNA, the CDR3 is TGTGCCAGCAGTTTATGGGGACAGGGCAGCCAAGAGACCCAGTACTTC. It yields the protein CASSLWGQGSQETQYF.

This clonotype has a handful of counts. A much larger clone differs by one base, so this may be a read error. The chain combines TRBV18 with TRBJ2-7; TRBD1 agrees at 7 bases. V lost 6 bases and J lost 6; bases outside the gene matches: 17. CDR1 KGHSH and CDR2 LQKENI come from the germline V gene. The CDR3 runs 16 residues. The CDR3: CASSYTLGTDHAEQYF. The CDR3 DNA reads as TGTGCCAGCTCGTACACCCTCGGGACAGACCACGCCGAGCAGTACTTC.

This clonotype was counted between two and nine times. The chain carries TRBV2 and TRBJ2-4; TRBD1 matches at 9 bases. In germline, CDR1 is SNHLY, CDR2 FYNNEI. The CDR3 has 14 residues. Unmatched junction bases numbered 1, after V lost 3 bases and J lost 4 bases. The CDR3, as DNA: TGTGCCAGCAGTGAGGGGACAGGGAAAAACATTCAGTACTTC. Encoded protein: CASSEGTGKNIQYF.

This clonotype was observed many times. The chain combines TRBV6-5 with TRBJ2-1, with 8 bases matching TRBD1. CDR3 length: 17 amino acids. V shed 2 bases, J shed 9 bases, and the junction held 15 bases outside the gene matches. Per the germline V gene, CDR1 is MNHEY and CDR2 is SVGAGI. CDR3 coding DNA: TGTGCCAGCAGTTACATCAGGACAGGGAGCCGACGGGTTGAGCAGTTCTTC. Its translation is CASSYIRTGSRRVEQFF.

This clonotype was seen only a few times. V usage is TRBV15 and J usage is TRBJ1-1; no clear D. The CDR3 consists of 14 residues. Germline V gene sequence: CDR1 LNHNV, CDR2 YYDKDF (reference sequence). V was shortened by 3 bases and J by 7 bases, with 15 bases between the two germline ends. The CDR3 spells CATSSILSIGEAFF. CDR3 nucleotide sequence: TGTGCCACCAGCAGTATACTGTCAATAGGTGAAGCTTTCTTT.

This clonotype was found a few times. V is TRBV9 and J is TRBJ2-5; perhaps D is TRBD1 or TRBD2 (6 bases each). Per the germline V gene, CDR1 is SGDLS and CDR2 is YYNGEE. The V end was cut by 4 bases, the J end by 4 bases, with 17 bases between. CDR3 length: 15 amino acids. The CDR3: CASSPRSGGLETQYF. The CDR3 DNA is TGTGCCAGCAGCCCCCGTTCTGGGGGGCTAGAGACCCAGTACTTC.

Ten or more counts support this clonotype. DNA for the CDR3: TGTGCCAGCAGGGCTAGCGGGAGTAATGAGCAGTACTTC. Translating gives CASRASGSNEQYF. The chain combines TRBV27 with TRBJ2-7, with TRBD2 identical over 10 bases. Germline V gives CDR1 MNHEY, CDR2 SMNVEV (reference sequence). This CDR3 spans 13 amino acids. J gave up 7 bases and V 6 bases, and 6 bases lay outside the gene matches.

In DNA, the CDR3 is TGTGCCAGCACCAGGGGCGCCGGCTACGAGCAGTACTTC. Translated: CASTRGAGYEQYF. The V and J genes are TRBV28 and TRBJ2-7; possibly TRBD1 for D (6 bases). V gave up 7 bases and J gave up 3 bases, with 13 bases separating them. The CDR3 has 13 residues. Germline CDR1 and CDR2: MDHEN and SYDVKM.

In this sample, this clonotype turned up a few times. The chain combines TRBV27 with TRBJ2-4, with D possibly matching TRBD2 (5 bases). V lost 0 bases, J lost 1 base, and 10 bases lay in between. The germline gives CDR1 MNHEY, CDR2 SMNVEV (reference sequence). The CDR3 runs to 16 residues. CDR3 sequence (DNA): TGTGCCAGCAGTTTATCGAGGGTGGGGGCCAAAAACATTCAGTACTTC. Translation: CASSLSRVGAKNIQYF.